This T cell receptor beta chain was recorded in a study of spatial heterogeneity in lung cancer. The wider study: About 2 years after resection was the median timing of the follow-up PBMC samples, which were sequenced when available. Findings of the study overall: At resection, ubiquitous expanded tumor TCRs appeared in blood more than at follow-up.

Germline assignment: CDR1 SGHDT and CDR2 YYEEEE. V gave up 3 bases and J gave up 0 bases, with 12 bases separating them. This CDR3 comprises 16 residues. The sample's time point: blood at routine non-recurrence follow-up after resection. The authors sequenced whole RNA from tumor, nontumor lung or frozen PBMC without sorting. Each TCR cDNA molecule bore a unique molecular identifier. TCRdb recomputed calls from the 5' RACE reads with MiXCR, one row per CDR3 protein. The data hold approximately 39,000 distinct CDR3 sequences, with just over 7.5% observed a single time. This clonotype was recorded at least ten times. The antigen is undetermined.

This chain uses TRBV5-6 with TRBJ2-2, with unresolved D. This specimen was PBMCs, taken at follow-up. The source is a male donor with early-stage non-small cell lung cancer. CDR3 protein: CASSSPRWANTGELFF. CDR3 in DNA: TGTGCCAGCAGCTCCCCTCGGTGGGCGAACACCGGGGAGCTGTTTTTT.